One sample yielded the 5 T cell receptor beta chains listed below, sequenced in a study of cytomegalovirus exposure and HLA in healthy donors. PCR amplification relied on 60 Vbeta primers (plus 13 Jbeta primers). This table comes from immunoSEQ multiplex PCR, and its TCRdb copy is limited to in-frame clones, with some not included. The sample lists over 200,000 clones; about 72% were seen once. Material for sequencing was PBMCs. These TCRs come from a male donor in good health and CMV-seronegative.

The chain uses TRBV9 and TRBJ1-5; D remains unclear. The CDR3 runs 14 residues. CDR1 and CDR2 (germline): SGDLS, YYNGEE. Trimming took off 0 bases at V and 6 bases at J, with 10 bases between the two ends. CDR3: CASSVGGSGQPQHF. The CDR3 nucleotides read TGTGCCAGCAGCGTAGGCGGGTCGGGTCAGCCCCAGCATTTT.

The chain joins TRBV27 to TRBJ2-7; 8 nucleotides match TRBD2. V was pared by 2 bases and J by 2 bases, with 5 bases of the junction left unmatched. The CDR3 has 15 amino acids. Germline CDR1 and CDR2: MNHEY and SMNVEV (reference sequence). CDR3 region: CASSLRGTSTYEQYF. The DNA for the CDR3 is TGTGCCAGCAGTTTACGTGGGACTAGTACCTACGAGCAGTACTTC.

The chain is built from TRBV6-5 and TRBJ1-4, with D maybe TRBD1 (6 bases). The CDR3 is made up of 14 amino acids. Germline values: CDR1 MNHEY, CDR2 SVGAGI. V lost 2 bases and J 14 bases, leaving 18 bases between the germline ends. DNA of the CDR3: TGTGCCAGCAGTTACCTTAATAGACAGGACCCCCTGTTTTTT. This encodes CASSYLNRQDPLFF.

The V gene is TRBV10-3, the J gene TRBJ1-2; 8 positions agree with TRBD1. Germline CDR1 is ENHRY and CDR2 is SYGVKD. The CDR3 is made up of 13 amino acids. V lost 3 bases to trimming and J lost 5 bases; unmatched junction nucleotides: 2. The CDR3 coding sequence is TGTGCCATCAGTGACGACAGGGGATATGGCTACACCTTC. This encodes CAISDDRGYGYTF.

This clone was detected only once. The chain uses TRBV7-3 and TRBJ1-2; no firm D call. V was clipped by 2 bases and J by 6 bases, with 10 bases between them. The CDR3 loop spans 13 amino acids. Germline V gene sequence: CDR1 SGHTA, CDR2 FQGTGA. The chain's CDR3 is CASSLALGDGYTF. CDR3 DNA sequence: TGTGCCAGCAGCTTAGCCCTTGGAGATGGCTACACCTTC.